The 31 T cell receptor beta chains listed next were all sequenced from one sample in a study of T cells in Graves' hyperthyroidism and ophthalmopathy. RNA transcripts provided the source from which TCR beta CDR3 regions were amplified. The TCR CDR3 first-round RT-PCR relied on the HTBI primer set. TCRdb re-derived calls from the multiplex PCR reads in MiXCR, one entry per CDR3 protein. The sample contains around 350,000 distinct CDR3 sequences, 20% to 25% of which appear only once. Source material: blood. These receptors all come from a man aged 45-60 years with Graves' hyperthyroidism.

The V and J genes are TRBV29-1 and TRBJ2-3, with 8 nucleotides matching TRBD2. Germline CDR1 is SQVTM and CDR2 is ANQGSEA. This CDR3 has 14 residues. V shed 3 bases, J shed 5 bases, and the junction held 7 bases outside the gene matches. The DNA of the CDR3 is TGCAGCGTTGACGGGGGGGCCGGGGGAGATACGCAGTATTTT. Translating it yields CSVDGGAGGDTQYF.

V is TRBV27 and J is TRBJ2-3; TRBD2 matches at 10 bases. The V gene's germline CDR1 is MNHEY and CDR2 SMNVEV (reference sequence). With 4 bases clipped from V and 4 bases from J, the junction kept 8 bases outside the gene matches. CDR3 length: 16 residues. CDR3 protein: CASSSRLAGLADTQYF. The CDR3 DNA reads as TGTGCCAGCAGTTCCAGACTAGCGGGCCTCGCAGATACGCAGTATTTT.

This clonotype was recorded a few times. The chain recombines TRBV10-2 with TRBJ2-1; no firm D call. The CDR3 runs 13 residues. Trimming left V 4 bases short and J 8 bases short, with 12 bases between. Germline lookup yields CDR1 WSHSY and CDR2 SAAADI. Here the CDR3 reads CASSGASRDEQFF. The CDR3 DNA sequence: TGCGCCAGCAGTGGAGCTTCACGCGATGAGCAGTTCTTC.

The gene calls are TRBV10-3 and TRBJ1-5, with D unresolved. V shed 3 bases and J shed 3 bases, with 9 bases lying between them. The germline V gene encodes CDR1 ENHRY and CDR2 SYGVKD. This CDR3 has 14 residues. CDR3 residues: CAISESGYNQPQHF. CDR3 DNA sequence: TGTGCCATCAGTGAATCGGGGTACAATCAGCCCCAGCATTTT.

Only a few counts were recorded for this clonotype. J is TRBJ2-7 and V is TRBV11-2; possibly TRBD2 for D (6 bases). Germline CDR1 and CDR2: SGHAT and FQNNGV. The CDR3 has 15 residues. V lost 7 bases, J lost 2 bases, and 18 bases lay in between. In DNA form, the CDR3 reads TGTGCCAGCACCCCCTCGGGGGATCTTACCTACGAGCAGTACTTC. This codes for CASTPSGDLTYEQYF.

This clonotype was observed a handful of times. The chain's CDR3 is CASTRTGYNEQFF. The DNA for the CDR3 is TGTGCCAGCACCCGGACAGGATACAATGAGCAGTTCTTC. The chain uses TRBV9 and TRBJ2-1, with TRBD1 identical over 7 bases. Germline V gene sequence: CDR1 SGDLS, CDR2 YYNGEE. The CDR3 has 13 amino acids. The trim removed 6 bases at V and 4 bases at J, leaving 4 bases unmatched.

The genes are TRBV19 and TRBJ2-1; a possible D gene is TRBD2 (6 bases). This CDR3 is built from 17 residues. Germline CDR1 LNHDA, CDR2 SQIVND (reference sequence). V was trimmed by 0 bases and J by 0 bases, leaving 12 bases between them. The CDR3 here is CASSIEGAGSSYNEQFF. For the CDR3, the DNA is TGTGCCAGTAGTATAGAAGGGGCGGGGAGCTCCTACAATGAGCAGTTCTTC. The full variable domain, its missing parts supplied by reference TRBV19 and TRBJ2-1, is DGGITQSPKYLFRKEGQNVTLSCEQNLNHDAMYWYRQDPGQGLRLIYYSQIVNDFQKGDIAEGYSVSREKKESFPLTVTSAQKNPTAFYLCASSIEGAGSSYNEQFFGPGTRLTVL.

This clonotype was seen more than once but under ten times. CDR3 bases: TGTGCCAGCAGTAGTGGGAGGGGGACAGATACGCAGTATTTT. Translated: CASSSGRGTDTQYF. The chain uses TRBV28 and TRBJ2-3, with TRBD2 as a possible D gene (7 bases). The CDR3 loop spans 14 amino acids. V was pared by 5 bases and J by 3 bases, with 12 bases between. Germline V gene lookup returns CDR1 MDHEN and CDR2 SYDVKM.

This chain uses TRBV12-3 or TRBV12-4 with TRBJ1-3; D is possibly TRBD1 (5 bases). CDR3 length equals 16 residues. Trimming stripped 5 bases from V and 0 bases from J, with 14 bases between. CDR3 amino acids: CASSLRGANSGNTIYF. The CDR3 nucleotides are TGTGCCAGCAGTCTCCGGGGCGCGAACTCTGGAAACACCATATATTTT.

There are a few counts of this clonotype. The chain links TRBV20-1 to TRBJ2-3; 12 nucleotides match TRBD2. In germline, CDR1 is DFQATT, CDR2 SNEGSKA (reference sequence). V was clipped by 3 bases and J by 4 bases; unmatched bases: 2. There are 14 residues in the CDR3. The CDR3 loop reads CSASASGGADTQYF. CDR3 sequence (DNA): TGCAGTGCTAGTGCTAGCGGGGGGGCAGATACGCAGTATTTT.

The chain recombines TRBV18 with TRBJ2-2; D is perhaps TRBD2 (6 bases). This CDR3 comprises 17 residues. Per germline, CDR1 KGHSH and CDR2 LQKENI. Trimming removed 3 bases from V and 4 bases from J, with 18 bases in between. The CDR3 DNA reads TGTGCCAGCTCACCGCCCGGGACTCCTCGGGGCACCGGGGAGCTGTTTTTT. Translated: CASSPPGTPRGTGELFF.

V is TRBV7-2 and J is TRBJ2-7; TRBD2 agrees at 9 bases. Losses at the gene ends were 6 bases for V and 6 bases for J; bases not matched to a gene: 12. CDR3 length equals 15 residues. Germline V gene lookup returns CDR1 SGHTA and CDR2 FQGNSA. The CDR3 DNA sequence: TGTGCCAGCAGTATATCCGGGACTAGCCTTCTCGAGCAGTACTTC. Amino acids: CASSISGTSLLEQYF.

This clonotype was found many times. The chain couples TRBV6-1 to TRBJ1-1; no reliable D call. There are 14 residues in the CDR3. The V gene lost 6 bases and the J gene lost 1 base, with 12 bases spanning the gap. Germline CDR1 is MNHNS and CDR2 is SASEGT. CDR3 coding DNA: TGTGCCAGCAGAGTGATAGGGTGGAACACTGAAGCTTTCTTT. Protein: CASRVIGWNTEAFF.

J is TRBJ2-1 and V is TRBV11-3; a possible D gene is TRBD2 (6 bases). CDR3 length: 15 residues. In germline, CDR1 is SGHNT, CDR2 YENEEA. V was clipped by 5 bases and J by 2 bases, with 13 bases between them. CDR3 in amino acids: CASSRGTPTYNEQFF. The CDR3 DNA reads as TGTGCCAGCAGCCGGGGGACTCCAACCTACAATGAGCAGTTCTTC.

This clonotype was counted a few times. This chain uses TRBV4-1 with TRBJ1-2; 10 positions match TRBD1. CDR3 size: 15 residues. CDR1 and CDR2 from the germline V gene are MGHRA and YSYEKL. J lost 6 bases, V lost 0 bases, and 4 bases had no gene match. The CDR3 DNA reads TGCGCCAGCAGCCAAGACCCGGGACAGGGGCATGGCTACACCTTC. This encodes CASSQDPGQGHGYTF.

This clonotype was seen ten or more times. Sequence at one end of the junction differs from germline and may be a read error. The CDR3 nucleotides are TGTGCCAGCACCCCTAGCGGGAGGAACCAAGAGACCCAGTGCTTC. This codes for CASTPSGRNQETQCF. The rearrangement links TRBV2 to TRBJ2-5, with 11 bases aligning to TRBD2. The CDR3 is 15 amino acids. CDR1 is SNHLY and CDR2 is FYNNEI in the germline V gene.

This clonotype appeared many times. CDR3: CASSLGQLNEQFF. CDR3 in DNA: TGTGCCAGCAGTCTGGGACAGCTCAATGAGCAGTTCTTC. This chain uses TRBV28 with TRBJ2-1, with 7 bases matching TRBD1. J lost 6 bases, V lost 5 bases, and 4 bases had no gene match. In germline, CDR1 is MDHEN, CDR2 SYDVKM. CDR3 length: 13 amino acids.

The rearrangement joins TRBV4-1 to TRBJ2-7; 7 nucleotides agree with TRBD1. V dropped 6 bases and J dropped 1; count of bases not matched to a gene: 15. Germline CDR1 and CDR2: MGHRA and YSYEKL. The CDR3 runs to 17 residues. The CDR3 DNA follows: TGCGCCAGCAGTCTAAGAGGAGATCCGGGACAGTCCTACGAGCAGTACTTC. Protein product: CASSLRGDPGQSYEQYF.

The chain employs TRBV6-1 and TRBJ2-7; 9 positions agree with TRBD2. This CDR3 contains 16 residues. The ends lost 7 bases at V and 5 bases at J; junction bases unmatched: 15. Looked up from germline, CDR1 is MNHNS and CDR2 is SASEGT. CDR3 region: CASTVKVSGSGHEQYF. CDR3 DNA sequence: TGTGCCAGCACCGTAAAAGTTAGCGGGAGCGGGCACGAGCAGTACTTC.

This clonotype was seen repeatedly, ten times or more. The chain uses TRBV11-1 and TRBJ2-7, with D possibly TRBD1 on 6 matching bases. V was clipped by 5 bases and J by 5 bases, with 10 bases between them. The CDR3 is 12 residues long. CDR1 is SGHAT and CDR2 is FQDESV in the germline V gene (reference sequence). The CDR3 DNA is TGTGCCAGCAGCGCCCAGGGGAACGAGCAGTACTTC. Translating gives CASSAQGNEQYF.

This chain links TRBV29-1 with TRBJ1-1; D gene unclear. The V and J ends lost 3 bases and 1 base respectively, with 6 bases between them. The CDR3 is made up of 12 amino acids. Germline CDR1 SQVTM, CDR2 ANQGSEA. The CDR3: CSVDVGNTEAFF. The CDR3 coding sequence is TGCAGCGTTGATGTCGGGAACACTGAAGCTTTCTTT.

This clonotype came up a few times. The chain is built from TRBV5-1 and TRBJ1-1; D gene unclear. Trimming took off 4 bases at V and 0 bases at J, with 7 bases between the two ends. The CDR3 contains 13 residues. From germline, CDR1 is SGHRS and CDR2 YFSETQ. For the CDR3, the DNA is TGCGCCAGCAGCCAGGACGTGAACACTGAAGCTTTCTTT. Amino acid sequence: CASSQDVNTEAFF.

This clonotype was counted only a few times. CDR3 protein: CASSLIGYQPQHF. CDR3 nucleotide sequence: TGTGCCAGCAGTTTGATAGGCTATCAGCCCCAGCATTTT. The genes are TRBV27 and TRBJ1-5; D remains unclear. The CDR3 is 13 residues long. Germline-derived CDR1 and CDR2 are MNHEY and SMNVEV (reference sequence). The germline V and J ends were trimmed by 3 bases and 5 bases, with 8 bases remaining between them.

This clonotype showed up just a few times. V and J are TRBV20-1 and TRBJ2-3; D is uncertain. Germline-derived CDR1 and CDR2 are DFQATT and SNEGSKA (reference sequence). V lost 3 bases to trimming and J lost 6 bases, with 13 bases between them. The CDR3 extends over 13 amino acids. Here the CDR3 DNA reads TGCAGTGCTAGGGAAGAAAGGTCTGATACGCAGTATTTT. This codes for CSAREERSDTQYF.

The CDR3: CASSLTPAGELFF. The CDR3 nucleotides read TGTGCCAGCAGTTTAACCCCGGCCGGGGAGCTGTTTTTT. The chain joins TRBV28 to TRBJ2-2; D gene uncertain. With 2 bases removed from V and 6 bases from J, the gap between germline ends came to 7 bases. CDR3 length: 13 residues. Germline V gene lookup returns CDR1 MDHEN and CDR2 SYDVKM.

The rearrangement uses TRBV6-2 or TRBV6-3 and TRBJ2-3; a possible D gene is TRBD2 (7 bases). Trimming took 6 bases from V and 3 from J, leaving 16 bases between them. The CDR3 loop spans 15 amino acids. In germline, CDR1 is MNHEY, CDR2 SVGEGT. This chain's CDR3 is CASSSEGGGTDTQYF. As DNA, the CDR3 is TGTGCCAGCAGCTCCGAGGGAGGGGGAACAGATACGCAGTATTTT.

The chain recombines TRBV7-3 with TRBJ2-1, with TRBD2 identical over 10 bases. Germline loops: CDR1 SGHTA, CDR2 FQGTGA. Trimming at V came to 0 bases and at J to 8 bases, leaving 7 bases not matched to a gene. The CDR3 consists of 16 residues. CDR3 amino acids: CASSLTSASGRDEQFF. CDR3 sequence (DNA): TGTGCCAGCAGCTTAACGTCGGCTAGCGGGAGAGATGAGCAGTTCTTC.

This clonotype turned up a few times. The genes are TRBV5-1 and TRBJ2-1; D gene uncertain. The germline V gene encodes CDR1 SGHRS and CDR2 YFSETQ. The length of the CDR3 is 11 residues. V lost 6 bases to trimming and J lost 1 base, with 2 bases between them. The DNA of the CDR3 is TGCGCCAGCAAATCCTACAATGAGCAGTTCTTC. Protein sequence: CASKSYNEQFF. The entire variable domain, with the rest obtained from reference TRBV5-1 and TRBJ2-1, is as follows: KAGVTQTPRYLIKTRGQQVTLSCSPISGHRSVSWYQQTPGQGLQFLFEYFSETQRNKGNFPGRFSGRQFSNSRSEMNVSTLELGDSALYLCASKSYNEQFFGPGTRLTVL.

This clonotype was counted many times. The CDR3 DNA is TGCAGTGCCCACGGACTAGCGGGAGGGGGGGGCACAGATACGCAGTATTTT. Translated: CSAHGLAGGGGTDTQYF. The V call is TRBV20-1, the J call TRBJ2-3, with 15 bases matching TRBD2. Germline CDR1 and CDR2: DFQATT and SNEGSKA (reference sequence). The junction had 8 bases not matched to a gene; V was cut back by 6 bases and J by 1 base. The length of the CDR3 is 17 residues.

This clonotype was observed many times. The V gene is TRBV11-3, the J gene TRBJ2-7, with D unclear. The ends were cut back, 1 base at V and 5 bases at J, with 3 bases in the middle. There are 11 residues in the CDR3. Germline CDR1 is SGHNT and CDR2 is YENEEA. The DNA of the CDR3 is TGTGCCAGCAGCTTAGCAGACGAGCAGTACTTC. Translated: CASSLADEQYF.

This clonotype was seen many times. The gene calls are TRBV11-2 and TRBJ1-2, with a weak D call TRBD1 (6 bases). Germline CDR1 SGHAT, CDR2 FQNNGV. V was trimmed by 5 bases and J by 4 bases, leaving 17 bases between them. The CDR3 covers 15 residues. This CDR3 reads CASSHPRGRGYGYTF. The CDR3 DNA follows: TGTGCCAGCAGCCACCCCAGGGGTAGGGGCTATGGCTACACCTTC.